This record concerns one T cell receptor (beta chain) sequence. The antigen is undetermined. Germline lookup yields CDR1 SGHRS and CDR2 YFSETQ. J was trimmed by 2 bases and V by 0 bases; bases with no gene match: 5. CDR3 size: 17 residues. This entry comes from a study of T cell responses to AZD1222 COVID-19 vaccine. Study findings and constraints: Once two AZD1222 doses were given, Spike-specific TCR breadth and depth went up. The donor group comprised mostly white British people and more females; the analysis possibly underestimated clonal diversity.

TCRdb keeps only in-frame clones here, not all; method: immunoSEQ multiplex PCR. This sample has approximately 150,000 clones; 85% to 90% occur once, and the top ten carry 1.5% to 2%. This clonotype was sampled from an adult in good health. This rearrangement joins TRBV5-1 to TRBJ2-3; 11 positions agree with TRBD2. The sample here was peripheral blood, taken on day 0 of AZD1222 vaccination. The CDR3 sequence: CASSLGRTSGYTDTQYF. CDR3 DNA sequence: TGCGCCAGCAGCTTGGGTAGGACTAGCGGGTACACAGATACGCAGTATTTT.